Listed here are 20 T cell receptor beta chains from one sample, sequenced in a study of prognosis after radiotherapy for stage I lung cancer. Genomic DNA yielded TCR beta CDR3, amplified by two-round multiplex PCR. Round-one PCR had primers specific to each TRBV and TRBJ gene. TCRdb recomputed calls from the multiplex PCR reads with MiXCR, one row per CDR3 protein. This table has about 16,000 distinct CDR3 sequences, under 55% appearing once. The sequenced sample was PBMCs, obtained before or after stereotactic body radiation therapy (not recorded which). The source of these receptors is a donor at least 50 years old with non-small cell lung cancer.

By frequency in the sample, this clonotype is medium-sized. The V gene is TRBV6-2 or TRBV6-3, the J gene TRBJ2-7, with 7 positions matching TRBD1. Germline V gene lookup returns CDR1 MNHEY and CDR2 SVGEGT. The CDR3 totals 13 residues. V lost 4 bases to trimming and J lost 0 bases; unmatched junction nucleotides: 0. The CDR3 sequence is CASSWDSSYEQYF. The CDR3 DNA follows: TGTGCCAGCAGTTGGGACAGCTCCTACGAGCAGTACTTC.

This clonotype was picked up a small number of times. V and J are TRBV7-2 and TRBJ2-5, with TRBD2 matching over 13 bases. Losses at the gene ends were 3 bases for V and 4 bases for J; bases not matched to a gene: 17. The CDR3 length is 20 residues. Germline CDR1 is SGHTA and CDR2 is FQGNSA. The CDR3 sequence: CASSFNPTSGRAGVAETQYF. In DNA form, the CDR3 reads TGTGCCAGCAGCTTTAACCCCACTAGCGGGAGGGCCGGGGTTGCAGAGACCCAGTACTTC. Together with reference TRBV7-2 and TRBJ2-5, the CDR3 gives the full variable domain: GAGVSQSPSNKVTEKGKDVELRCDPISGHTALYWYRQSLGQGLEFLIYFQGNSAPDKSGLPSDRFSAERTGGSVSTLTIQRTQQEDSAVYLCASSFNPTSGRAGVAETQYFGPGTRLLVL.

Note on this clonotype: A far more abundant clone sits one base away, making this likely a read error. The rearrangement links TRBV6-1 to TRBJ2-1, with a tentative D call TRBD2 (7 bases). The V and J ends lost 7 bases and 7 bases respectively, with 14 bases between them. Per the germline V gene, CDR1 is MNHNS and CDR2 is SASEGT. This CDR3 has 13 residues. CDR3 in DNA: TGTGCCAGCATTTTACAGGGAGGGAATGAGCAGTTCTTC. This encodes CASILQGGNEQFF.

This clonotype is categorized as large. This CDR3 is CAWVGQSNNSPLHF. For the CDR3, the DNA is TGTGCCTGGGTAGGACAGAGCAATAATTCACCCCTCCACTTT. This chain uses TRBV30 with TRBJ1-6, with a tentative D call TRBD1 (6 bases). CDR3 length equals 14 residues. V was pared by 5 bases and J by 5 bases, with 13 bases between. Germline CDR1 and CDR2: GTSNPN and SVGIG (reference sequence).

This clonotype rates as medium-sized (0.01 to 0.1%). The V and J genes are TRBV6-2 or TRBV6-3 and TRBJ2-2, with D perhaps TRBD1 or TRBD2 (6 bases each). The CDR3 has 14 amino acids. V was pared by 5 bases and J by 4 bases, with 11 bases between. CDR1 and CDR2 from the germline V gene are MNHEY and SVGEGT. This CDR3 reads CASSDGGRTGELFF. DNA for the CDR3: TGTGCCAGCAGTGACGGGGGCCGCACCGGGGAGCTGTTTTTT.

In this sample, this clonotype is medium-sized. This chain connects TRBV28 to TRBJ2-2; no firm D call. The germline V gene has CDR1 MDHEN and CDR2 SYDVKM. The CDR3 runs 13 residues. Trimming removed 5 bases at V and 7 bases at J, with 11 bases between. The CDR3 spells CASSPRWGGELFF. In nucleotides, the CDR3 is TGTGCCAGCAGTCCCCGATGGGGCGGGGAGCTGTTTTTT.

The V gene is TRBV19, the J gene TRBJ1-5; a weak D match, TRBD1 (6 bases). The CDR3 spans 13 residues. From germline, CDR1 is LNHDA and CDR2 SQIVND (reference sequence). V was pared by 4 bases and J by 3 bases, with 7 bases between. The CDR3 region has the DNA TGTGCCAGTAGTAGGGACATCAATCAGCCCCAGCATTTT. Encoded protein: CASSRDINQPQHF. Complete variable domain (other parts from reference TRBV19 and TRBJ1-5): DGGITQSPKYLFRKEGQNVTLSCEQNLNHDAMYWYRQDPGQGLRLIYYSQIVNDFQKGDIAEGYSVSREKKESFPLTVTSAQKNPTAFYLCASSRDINQPQHFGDGTRLSIL.

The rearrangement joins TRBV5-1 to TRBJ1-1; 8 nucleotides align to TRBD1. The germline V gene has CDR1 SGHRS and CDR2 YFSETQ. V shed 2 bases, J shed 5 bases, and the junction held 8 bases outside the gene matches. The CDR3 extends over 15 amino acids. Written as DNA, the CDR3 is TGCGCCAGCAGCTTCTCGGGACAGGCCACTACTGAAGCTTTCTTT. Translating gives CASSFSGQATTEAFF.

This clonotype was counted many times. CDR3: CASKRDSNQPQHF. CDR3 DNA sequence: TGTGCCAGCAAGCGGGATAGCAATCAGCCCCAGCATTTT. The chain employs TRBV2 and TRBJ1-5; D unclear. Germline V lookup: CDR1 SNHLY, CDR2 FYNNEI. Trimming shortened V by 7 bases and J by 0 bases, and 7 bases separated the two germline ends. This CDR3 spans 13 amino acids.

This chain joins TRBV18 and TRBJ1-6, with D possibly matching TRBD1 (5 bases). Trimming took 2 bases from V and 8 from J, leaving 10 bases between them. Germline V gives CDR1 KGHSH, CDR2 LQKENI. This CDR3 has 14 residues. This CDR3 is CASSPEGQDSPLHF. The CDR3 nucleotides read TGTGCCAGCTCACCAGAAGGACAAGATTCACCCCTCCACTTT.

The CDR3 DNA is TGTGCCAGTAGTATAGAGGGGGGGGTCTCCTACAATGAGCAGTTCTTC. As protein: CASSIEGGVSYNEQFF. The rearrangement joins TRBV19 to TRBJ2-1; the match to TRBD2 covers 7 bases. The germline V gene encodes CDR1 LNHDA and CDR2 SQIVND (reference sequence). V was clipped by 0 bases and J by 0 bases; unmatched bases: 2. This CDR3 has 16 amino acids. Full variable domain (rest looked up from reference TRBV19 and TRBJ2-1): DGGITQSPKYLFRKEGQNVTLSCEQNLNHDAMYWYRQDPGQGLRLIYYSQIVNDFQKGDIAEGYSVSREKKESFPLTVTSAQKNPTAFYLCASSIEGGVSYNEQFFGPGTRLTVL.

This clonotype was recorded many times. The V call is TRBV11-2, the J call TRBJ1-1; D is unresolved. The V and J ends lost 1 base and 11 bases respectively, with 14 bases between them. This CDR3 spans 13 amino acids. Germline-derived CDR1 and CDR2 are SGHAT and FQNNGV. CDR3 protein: CASSLGGRVSAFF. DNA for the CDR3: TGTGCCAGCAGCTTAGGAGGCAGAGTGTCTGCTTTCTTT.

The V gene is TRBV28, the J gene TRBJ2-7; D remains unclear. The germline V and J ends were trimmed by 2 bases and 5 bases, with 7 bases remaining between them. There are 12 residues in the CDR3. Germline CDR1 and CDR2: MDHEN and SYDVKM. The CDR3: CASSLRFHEQYF. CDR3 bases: TGTGCCAGCAGTTTAAGGTTCCACGAGCAGTACTTC.

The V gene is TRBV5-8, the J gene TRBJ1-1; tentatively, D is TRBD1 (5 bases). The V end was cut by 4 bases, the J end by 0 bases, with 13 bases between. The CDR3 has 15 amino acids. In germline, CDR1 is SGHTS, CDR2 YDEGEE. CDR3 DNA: TGTGCCAGCAGCCACGCCGGGACGGTGAACACTGAAGCTTTCTTT. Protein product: CASSHAGTVNTEAFF.

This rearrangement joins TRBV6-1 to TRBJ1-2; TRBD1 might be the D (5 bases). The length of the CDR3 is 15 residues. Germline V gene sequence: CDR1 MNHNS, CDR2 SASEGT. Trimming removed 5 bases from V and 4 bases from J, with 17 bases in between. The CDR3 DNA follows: TGTGCCAGCAGTCCGCGTTGGGACCCGAGCTATGGCTACACCTTC. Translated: CASSPRWDPSYGYTF.

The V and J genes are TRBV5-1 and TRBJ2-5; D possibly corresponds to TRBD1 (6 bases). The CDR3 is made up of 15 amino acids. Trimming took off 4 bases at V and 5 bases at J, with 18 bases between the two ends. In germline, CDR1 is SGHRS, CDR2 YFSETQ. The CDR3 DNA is TGCGCCAGCAGCGTCGCCCAGGGGTCGAAGGAGACCCAGTACTTC. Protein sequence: CASSVAQGSKETQYF.

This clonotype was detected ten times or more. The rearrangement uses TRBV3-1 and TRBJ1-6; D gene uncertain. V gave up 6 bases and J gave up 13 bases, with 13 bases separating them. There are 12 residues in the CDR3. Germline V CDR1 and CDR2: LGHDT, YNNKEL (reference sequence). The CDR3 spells CASSQAEGPLHF. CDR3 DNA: TGTGCCAGCAGTCAGGCCGAGGGCCCCCTCCACTTT.

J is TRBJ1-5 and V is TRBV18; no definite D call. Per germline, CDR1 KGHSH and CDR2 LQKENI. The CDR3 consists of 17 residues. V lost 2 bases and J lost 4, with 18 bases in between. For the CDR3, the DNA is TGTGCCAGCTCACCAAGAGGGCCTCGGACCCAAAATCAGCCCCAGCATTTT. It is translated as CASSPRGPRTQNQPQHF.

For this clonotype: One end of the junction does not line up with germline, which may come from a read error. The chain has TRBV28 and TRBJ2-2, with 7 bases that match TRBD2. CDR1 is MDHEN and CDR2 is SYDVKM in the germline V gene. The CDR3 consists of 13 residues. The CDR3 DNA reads TGTGCCATCAGTTTTCGGGGGGCCGGGGAGCTGTTTTTT. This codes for CAISFRGAGELFF.

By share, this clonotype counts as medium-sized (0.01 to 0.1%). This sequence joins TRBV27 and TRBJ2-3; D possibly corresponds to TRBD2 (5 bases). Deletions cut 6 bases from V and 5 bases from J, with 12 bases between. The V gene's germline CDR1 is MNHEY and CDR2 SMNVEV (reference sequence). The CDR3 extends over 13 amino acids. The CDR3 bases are TGTGCCAGCAGGAGGACTGGGAGAGATACGCAGTATTTT. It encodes CASRRTGRDTQYF.